This is a list of T cell receptor beta chains from one sample in a study of blood T cells in healthy people across ages. TCRdb re-analysed the 5' RACE reads in MiXCR, keeping a single row per CDR3 protein. The sample contains 700,000 or so distinct CDR3 sequences, roughly two fifths of which appear only once. The sequenced material came from blood. These receptors were taken from a man older than 75 in good health. The CDR3 runs from the conserved cysteine through the conserved F or W. Each record gives: CDR3 protein, D gene, V gene. A D gene is named only where the DNA matches it firmly.

CASNTAWTGATSGNQPQHF | TRBD1 | TRBV6-2/TRBV6-3
CASSQNRGNTGELFF | TRBD1 | TRBV7-9
CSAERASGPSTDTQYF | TRBD2 | TRBV20-1
CASSQRAGGLGSYNEQFF | . | TRBV7-9
CSVEDYGRAETQYF | TRBD2 | TRBV29-1
CASSPRSGGTNYEQYF | . | TRBV7-2
CASSRQDSPLPQYF | . | TRBV7-8
CASSGGAGRTDTQYF | . | TRBV10-2
CASSERRLTYQYGYTF | . | TRBV6-1
CASSRFTDTQYF | . | TRBV7-2
CSVGAPGRTSNNEQYF | TRBD2 | TRBV29-1
CASTRDRSTEAFF | TRBD1 | TRBV2
CSVEESELAGGFPGELFF | TRBD2 | TRBV29-1
CSAPGASGTQETQYF | TRBD2 | TRBV20-1
CSVEYQSANYDYTF | . | TRBV29-1
CASSLGPSTETQYF | . | TRBV11-1
CASRIYSGYSYEQYF | . | TRBV7-8
CASSETYRYGYTF | . | TRBV6-2/TRBV6-3
CAISDLAGVNEQFF | TRBD2 | TRBV10-3
CASSQPTSTGHTF | . | TRBV14
CASSPRLGGAGADTQYF | TRBD2 | TRBV5-1
CSARGGAGCEQYF | . | TRBV20-1
CASRGSSGSYNEQFF | TRBD2 | TRBV28
CASSLDLAGVNEQFF | TRBD2 | TRBV7-3
CASSFGGTSTDTQYF | . | TRBV5-4
CSARGTSRETQYF | TRBD2 | TRBV20-1
CAGRRTGNQNGYTF | TRBD1 | TRBV6-2/TRBV6-3
CASSLISRGAYQETQYF | . | TRBV7-2
CSARAGVGNQPQHF | . | TRBV20-1
CSATSGRAGNEQYF | TRBD2 | TRBV20-1
CASSYNGLVQETQYF | . | TRBV6-2/TRBV6-3
CASSKGPGGYTF | . | TRBV12-3/TRBV12-4
CSALRSYEQYF | . | TRBV20-1
CASSNRDHYEQYF | . | TRBV7-2
CASGQGSYNEQYF | . | TRBV12-3/TRBV12-4
CASSYSGVYEQYF | . | TRBV6-5
CASSQVRLASTQYF | . | TRBV3-1
CASSQDRLSSGRFDEQFF | TRBD2 | TRBV14